This T cell receptor (beta chain) was recovered during a study of shared clonotypes between healthy human individuals. Findings of the study overall: Some clonotypes were shared by all four sorted-subset donors, while others were not shared. The non-shared ones had lower generation probabilities than the shared ones.

Comment on this clone: The antigen remains unidentified.

Naive CD8 cells comprised CD45RO-negative, CCR7-positively selected cells, excluding terminally differentiated effector memory CD45RA+ cells. The CDR3 is 13 residues long. Germline-derived CDR1 and CDR2 are MNHEY and SVGAGI. Trimming pared 6 bases from V and 11 bases from J, leaving 14 bases between. TCRdb keeps only in-frame clones here, not all; method: immunoSEQ multiplex PCR. Among about 2.1 million clones, just under 95% were seen once, and the ten largest hold roughly 1.7%. Sequencing was carried out using naive CD8+ T cells from PBMCs. The chain uses TRBV6-5 and TRBJ2-6; D might be TRBD2 (5 bases). The clonotype originates from a man between 18 and 35 years old in good health. Some clones in this sample may be carry-over from other donors' samples. The CDR3 DNA follows: TGTGCCAGCAGCCCTTACGAGAGGGACGTCCTGACTTTC. This encodes CASSPYERDVLTF.